This T cell receptor beta chain derives from a study of blood T cell repertoires in COVID-19 (dated by TCRdb to the early 2020s). Regarding the study in general: Samples from collaborators originated in the United States, Italy and Spain and spanned both the acute and convalescent phases of COVID-19. The material from the prospective study consisted of cDNA or gDNA derived from T cells, B-cell-depleted T cells, or PBMCs. Subjects who had been exposed to COVID-19, were actively infected with it, or had recovered from it provided the deeply sampled blood TCRbeta repertoires that made up the dataset. The repertoires were made available in a free public database intended to serve as a resource for research on the immune response to SARS-CoV-2. The samples were drawn from two sources: the first 160 participants of the ongoing ImmuneRACE study, and 1,000 to 1,500 subjects contributed by 6 global collaborators. Nearly every sample came with metadata listing a de-identified subject ID, COVID-19 status, age in years and sex. Where available, HLA class I and class II types were taken from metadata supplied by the sample provider and were not determined by assay-based typing.

A second Seattle source provided samples from volunteer blood donors who had recovered from COVID-19. Whole blood was collected in K2EDTA tubes by collaborating institutions according to the institutions' own protocols. Collaborator samples were shipped for TCRbeta analysis as frozen whole blood, isolated PBMCs, or DNA extracted from either sample type. TCRbeta CDR3 regions were amplified from genomic DNA by means of the immunoSEQ Assay, a bias-controlled multiplex PCR. As for how the authors treated the data: Within the assay, amplification of reference gene primers was used to estimate how many nucleated cells each sample contained. To quantify the absolute abundance of each unique TCRbeta CDR3 rearrangement, sequence reads were collapsed and filtered. For each sample, productive Simpson clonality was calculated as the square root of Simpson's diversity index across productive rearrangements. Not all clones reach the TCRdb copy of this immuneACCESS table, which keeps in-frame sequences only. Checked studies attribute under half of the gap to unresolved V genes and leave the rest unexplained. That table furnishes V, J and clone size, whereas the DNA furnished D and trimming. Here the sample has 150,000 to 200,000 clones; around nine tenths occur a single time. 0.7% to 0.9% of the sample rests with the top ten.

Summary of the overall study and its limitations: Clinical and demographic metadata were provided uncurated, with the amount varying by source and participant.

As to this clone: The specificity of this receptor is unknown. Per-nucleotide qualities are absent, and no much larger clonotype sits a single base away.

The V end gives up 1 base and the J end 1 base, leaving 5 bases in the junction not matched to a gene. Counted from cysteine to phenylalanine, this CDR3 has 16 amino acids. Left in the record is the CDR3 DNA by itself, 48 bases read in frame from the first base. CDR1 and CDR2 (SGDLS, YYNGEE) derive from the germline V gene. The clonotype was recovered from a young woman who had recovered from COVID-19. Here the chain combines TRBV9 and TRBJ2-3; 8 middle bases align to TRBD2. The sequenced sample consisted of peripheral blood. The CDR3 reads as follows: CASSVQWRGGTDTQYF. The nucleotides are TGTGCCAGCAGCGTACAGTGGCGGGGGGGCACAGATACGCAGTATTTT.